This T cell receptor beta chain was found in a study of siplizumab effects on memory and regulatory T cells. CDR3 length equals 16 residues. V trimming: 4 bases; J trimming: 2 bases; junction bases outside the gene matches: 8. Germline CDR1 SEHNR, CDR2 FQNEAQ (reference sequence). Whole-study findings and limits: Naive T cell populations appeared to exhibit greater diversity than memory cells and appeared to be major alloresponse contributors. Proliferating clones, CD4+ or CD8+, lacked an assignable naive or memory phenotype in roughly 80-97% of cases.

The repertoire was sequenced with immunoSEQ multiplex PCR; TCRdb's copy has only in-frame clones and lacks some. The sample lists some 100,000 clones; 92% were seen once. Note on this clone: Its antigen is not known.

The sequence came from a human donor in good health. The chain recombines TRBV7-9 with TRBJ2-7; 10 bases are shared with TRBD1. The sample taken for sequencing was Tregs sorted from blood. DNA of the CDR3: TGTGCCAGCAGCTCCTCCGGGACAGGGGTCCCCTACGAGCAGTACTTC. Translation: CASSSSGTGVPYEQYF.